This is a list of T cell receptor beta chains from one sample in a study of shared clonotypes between healthy human individuals. The data were produced by immunoSEQ multiplex PCR, yet TCRdb's version contains in-frame clones alone and is incomplete. The sample carries about 380,000 clones, about 96% recorded once. The sequencing input was memory CD8+ T cells sorted from blood. The receptors were gathered from a young man in good health. The CDR3 runs from the conserved cysteine through the conserved F or W. The size entry is marked missing in some rows and otherwise reads once, few, many or a size class.

cdr3_aa | v_call | clone_size
CASSVFLAGAKLAKNIQYF | TRBV10-1 | .
CAISKTSSYNEQFF | TRBV10-3 | .
CASSFQGVVTEAFF | TRBV5-4 | .
CASSPDLSYGGRIDTQYF | TRBV7-6 | .
CASSTRGGGLADLTDTQYF | TRBV19 | .
CASSIQSGQGSYGYTF | TRBV19 | .
CASSLSHF | TRBV5-8 | .
CASRGAERGSYEQYF | TRBV10-1 | .
CASSTGGRYGYTF | TRBV19 | .
CASRSDRGGNQPQHF | TRBV5-1 | .
CASSEMGAFGGELFF | TRBV25-1 | .
CAIKAQDEQFF | TRBV10-3 | once
CASSLGGQMNTEAFF | TRBV28 | .
CASSLTGNEQFF | TRBV5-1 | .
CAISEAGGTDTQYF | TRBV10-3 | few
CASSLGPTVQETQYF | TRBV5-1 | .
CASSLGMGERETQYF | TRBV27 | .
CASSRERGHGYTF | TRBV6-5 | .
CASGGGSMNTEAFF | TRBV7-9 | .
CASSLNEREGPPTDTQYF | TRBV5-1 | once
CASSIQGGRPRTEAFF | TRBV19 | .
CASSQFQGTSGRAYNEQFF | TRBV4-1 | once
CASSEFRSYNEQFF | TRBV10-2 | .
CASTGQERSYEQYF | TRBV7-9 | .
CASSLAGGRNEQFF | TRBV13 | .